The rows below give T cell receptor beta chains drawn from one sample of a study of T cell responses to AZD1222 COVID-19 vaccine. Using immunoSEQ multiplex PCR, the repertoire was profiled, and TCRdb retains in-frame clones only, with some absent. The sample lists more than 100,000 clones, 75% to 90% occurring once. Here the sequenced sample was peripheral blood, taken on day 0 of AZD1222 vaccination. These receptors were taken from an adult in good health. Each CDR3 is given without its conserved first and last residue. Each record gives: J gene, CDR3 length, V gene, CDR3 protein.

j_call: TRBJ1-6; cdr3_length: 12; v_call: TRBV19; cdr3_aa: ASSPGGPNSPLH
j_call: TRBJ1-5; cdr3_length: 13; v_call: TRBV10-3; cdr3_aa: AVSAGENSNQPQH
j_call: TRBJ1-2; cdr3_length: 16; v_call: TRBV28; cdr3_aa: ASSLSRGGRGQNYGYT
j_call: TRBJ2-7; cdr3_length: 13; v_call: TRBV15; cdr3_aa: ATSRARGVDYEQY
j_call: TRBJ1-6; cdr3_length: 9; v_call: TRBV28; cdr3_aa: ASSDRDSLH
j_call: TRBJ2-3; cdr3_length: 12; v_call: TRBV3-1/TRBV3-2; cdr3_aa: ASGLAGLTDTQY
j_call: TRBJ2-5; cdr3_length: 13; v_call: TRBV24-1; cdr3_aa: ATSAATVVQETQY
j_call: TRBJ2-7; cdr3_length: 12; v_call: TRBV5-1; cdr3_aa: ASSPWDRAYEQY
j_call: TRBJ2-7; cdr3_length: 15; v_call: TRBV27; cdr3_aa: ASSLSRAGAFTYEQY
j_call: TRBJ1-5; cdr3_length: 14; v_call: TRBV28; cdr3_aa: ASTPGTRAGNQPQH
j_call: TRBJ2-2; cdr3_length: 11; v_call: TRBV10-2; cdr3_aa: ASSVQGPGELF
j_call: TRBJ2-2; cdr3_length: 15; v_call: TRBV27; cdr3_aa: ASRKGARGSHTGELF
j_call: TRBJ2-4; cdr3_length: 12; v_call: TRBV6-5; cdr3_aa: ASSSSGSGNIQY
j_call: TRBJ1-2; cdr3_length: 13; v_call: TRBV28; cdr3_aa: ASSSGPTPNYGYT
j_call: TRBJ1-2; cdr3_length: 13; v_call: TRBV4-2; cdr3_aa: ASSQAANSNYGYT
j_call: TRBJ1-2; cdr3_length: 9; v_call: TRBV28; cdr3_aa: ASRGADGYT
j_call: TRBJ2-7; cdr3_length: 13; v_call: TRBV6-1; cdr3_aa: ASSEAQAGGDEQY
j_call: TRBJ2-3; cdr3_length: 17; v_call: TRBV5-1; cdr3_aa: ASSLRGVARSTSTDTQY
j_call: TRBJ1-2; cdr3_length: 11; v_call: TRBV6-1; cdr3_aa: ASSDPQGRGYT
j_call: TRBJ1-2; cdr3_length: 10; v_call: TRBV3-1/TRBV3-2; cdr3_aa: ASSQGSEGYT
j_call: TRBJ2-1; cdr3_length: 9; v_call: TRBV20-1; cdr3_aa: SGGTNNEQF
j_call: TRBJ1-4; cdr3_length: 13; v_call: TRBV6-5; cdr3_aa: ATRTSGSGNEKLF
j_call: TRBJ1-1; cdr3_length: 13; v_call: TRBV6-5; cdr3_aa: ASSYSPDRVTEAF
j_call: TRBJ1-2; cdr3_length: 13; v_call: TRBV24-1; cdr3_aa: ATSRSEPWAYGYT
j_call: TRBJ2-1; cdr3_length: 11; v_call: TRBV7-9; cdr3_aa: AGAYLSYNEQF
j_call: TRBJ2-5; cdr3_length: 14; v_call: TRBV7-3; cdr3_aa: ASSLRADTGGETQY
j_call: TRBJ2-7; cdr3_length: 12; v_call: TRBV6-5; cdr3_aa: ASSRGDPRHEQY
j_call: TRBJ2-7; cdr3_length: 13; v_call: TRBV4-2; cdr3_aa: ASSQGFLVGYEQY
j_call: TRBJ2-1; cdr3_length: 13; v_call: TRBV18; cdr3_aa: ASSPGLAGYNEQF
j_call: TRBJ2-1; cdr3_length: 13; v_call: TRBV5-1; cdr3_aa: ASSPGTSGSHEQF
j_call: TRBJ2-1; cdr3_length: 11; v_call: TRBV6-6; cdr3_aa: ASGREAYNEQF
j_call: TRBJ2-6; cdr3_length: 13; v_call: TRBV19; cdr3_aa: ASSMRGPGANVLT
j_call: TRBJ2-1; cdr3_length: 15; v_call: TRBV5-1; cdr3_aa: ASSLARIAGHYNEQF
j_call: TRBJ1-4; cdr3_length: 12; v_call: TRBV19; cdr3_aa: ASSTRGLNEKLF
j_call: TRBJ2-6; cdr3_length: 17; v_call: TRBV6-2/TRBV6-3; cdr3_aa: ASSYTIGTGGSGANVLT
j_call: TRBJ2-2; cdr3_length: 15; v_call: TRBV18; cdr3_aa: ASSPMVRGAGTGELF
j_call: TRBJ2-1; cdr3_length: 15; v_call: TRBV28; cdr3_aa: ASSPLGKGQTYNEQF
j_call: TRBJ2-7; cdr3_length: 13; v_call: TRBV5-1; cdr3_aa: ASSFGTGGAYEQY
j_call: TRBJ2-4; cdr3_length: 12; v_call: TRBV28; cdr3_aa: ASSSQGGLNIQY
j_call: TRBJ2-2; cdr3_length: 11; v_call: TRBV5-1; cdr3_aa: ASSLVVAGELF
j_call: TRBJ2-5; cdr3_length: 9; v_call: TRBV20-1; cdr3_aa: SARTQETQY
j_call: TRBJ2-5; cdr3_length: 12; v_call: TRBV5-1; cdr3_aa: ASSLAGSKETQY
j_call: TRBJ2-7; cdr3_length: 9; v_call: TRBV5-1; cdr3_aa: ASSLEGEQY
j_call: TRBJ2-7; cdr3_length: 11; v_call: TRBV2; cdr3_aa: ATQGVGDYEQY
j_call: TRBJ2-1; cdr3_length: 15; v_call: TRBV24-1; cdr3_aa: ATSDEVAGVRYNEQF
j_call: TRBJ2-1; cdr3_length: 14; v_call: TRBV24-1; cdr3_aa: ATSDSGTTLYNEQF
j_call: TRBJ1-5; cdr3_length: 13; v_call: TRBV19; cdr3_aa: ASSWPTGFNQPQH
j_call: TRBJ1-2; cdr3_length: 15; v_call: TRBV21-1; cdr3_aa: ASSNPPVKRGRYGYT
j_call: TRBJ2-3; cdr3_length: 12; v_call: TRBV28; cdr3_aa: ASSRRSGTDTQY
j_call: TRBJ1-6; cdr3_length: 12; v_call: TRBV12-2; cdr3_aa: ASRRDRASSPLH
j_call: TRBJ1-2; cdr3_length: 12; v_call: TRBV28; cdr3_aa: ASAGPQGSRGYT
j_call: TRBJ1-1; cdr3_length: 12; v_call: TRBV28; cdr3_aa: ASSLYLEGTEAF
j_call: TRBJ1-3; cdr3_length: 14; v_call: TRBV15; cdr3_aa: ATSRDRPGGGNTIY